This record looks at one T cell receptor beta chain sequence and its context. The target antigen is unknown. The authors made the TRB cDNA libraries by 5' RACE using UMI labels. With the 5' RACE reads reprocessed, TCRdb shows one record per CDR3 protein and no DNA. In all, the sample yields about 70,000 distinct CDR3 sequences. The sample belongs to a study of CXCR3-negative and CXCR3-positive naive CD8 T cells. Study-level background: Roughly 140 million TRB reads in total, about 1.5 +/- 0.3 million per library.

Study-wide results and caveats: With surface CD5 comparable between naive subsets, TCR strength was estimated using properties derived from the TRB CDR3. Memory cells differed in TRBV-TRBJ usage, but naive CXCR3-negative and CXCR3-positive cells had similar usage. For CXCR3-positive naive cells, TRB CDR3s were more hydrophobic than those of CXCR3-negative naive cells.

Germline V gene lookup returns CDR1 SQVTM and CDR2 ANQGSEA. The CDR3 totals 13 residues. Each CD8+ T cell subset was flow-sorted in triplicate. Every sort contained 250,000 to 350,000 cells. The specimen was naive CXCR3+ CD8+ T cells from blood. Regarding subset: CD45RO-CCR7+CD27+CD95- naive CD8+ T cells expressing CXCR3 (TNR3+). This chain joins TRBV29-1 and TRBJ2-7; TCRdb's assignment of TRBD1 cannot be checked, as there is no DNA. This TCR derives from a human donor in good health. Some clones in this sample may be carry-over from other donors' samples. The CDR3 protein is CSVEGTPSYEQYF.